This TCR beta chain derives from a study of blood T cell repertoires in COVID-19. Study background: Sources were T cells, B-cell-depleted T cells, or PBMCs; the material itself was cDNA or gDNA.

Authors' data handling: Amplification with reference gene primers provided the estimates of nucleated cell counts. The data were produced by immunoSEQ multiplex PCR, yet TCRdb's version contains in-frame clones alone and is incomplete. V and J calls and clone size come straight from that table; D and trimming were deduced from the DNA. The table lists roughly 170,000 clones, 83% of them singletons. The V gene's germline CDR1 is KGHSH and CDR2 LQKENI. The CDR3 is 14 amino acids. V dropped 2 bases and J dropped 7 bases, with 14 bases sitting between them. The chain carries TRBV18 and TRBJ1-1; D gene uncertain. The sample comprised PBMCs or T cells enriched from blood (not recorded which). The origin of this receptor is a woman in her 50s who had recovered from COVID-19. CDR3 residues: CASSPGLRDFEAFF. The CDR3 DNA is TGTGCCAGCTCACCAGGGCTACGGGATTTTGAAGCTTTCTTT.